A selection of T cell receptor beta chains follows, all from one sample in a study of T cells in Graves' hyperthyroidism and ophthalmopathy. TCRdb analysed the multiplex PCR reads with MiXCR anew, one entry per CDR3 protein. The sample holds approximately 590,000 distinct CDR3 sequences, 15% to 19% seen once. The specimen sequenced was blood. The origin of the receptors is a woman in her thirties with Graves' hyperthyroidism. CDR3s include the opening cysteine and the closing phenylalanine or tryptophan.

v_call: TRBV19; j_call: TRBJ2-1; cdr3_aa: CASSILAASNEQFF
v_call: TRBV27; j_call: TRBJ2-1; cdr3_aa: CASSLTPVLAAYNEQFF
v_call: TRBV5-6; j_call: TRBJ2-1; cdr3_aa: CASSFVGSGELNEQFF
v_call: TRBV7-2; j_call: TRBJ2-3; cdr3_aa: CASSLSTAGAGDTQYF
v_call: TRBV19; j_call: TRBJ1-2; cdr3_aa: CASRTQLNYGYTF
v_call: TRBV3-1; j_call: TRBJ2-4; cdr3_aa: CASSPGLPPTKNIQYF
v_call: TRBV5-6; j_call: TRBJ2-4; cdr3_aa: CASSLGGLAKNIQYF
v_call: TRBV18; j_call: TRBJ2-7; cdr3_aa: CASSPLAPPNYYEQYF
v_call: TRBV3-1; j_call: TRBJ2-5; cdr3_aa: CASSQEGTDVGETQYF
v_call: TRBV5-1; j_call: TRBJ1-2; cdr3_aa: CASSAGTEGYTF
v_call: TRBV7-9; j_call: TRBJ1-5; cdr3_aa: CASSQGGTSNQPQHF
v_call: TRBV11-2; j_call: TRBJ2-7; cdr3_aa: CASSLVAREQYF
v_call: TRBV27; j_call: TRBJ1-4; cdr3_aa: CASRKTGGRNEKLFF
v_call: TRBV27; j_call: TRBJ1-3; cdr3_aa: CASSSGGGSGNTIYF
v_call: TRBV11-2; j_call: TRBJ2-7; cdr3_aa: CASSFDRLEQYF
v_call: TRBV30; j_call: TRBJ2-1; cdr3_aa: CATYRRTNEQFF
v_call: TRBV27; j_call: TRBJ2-2; cdr3_aa: CASSSPADRVTGELFF
v_call: TRBV7-2; j_call: TRBJ2-3; cdr3_aa: CASSFSQSTDTQYF
v_call: TRBV18; j_call: TRBJ1-1; cdr3_aa: CASSPFEGEVNTEAFF
v_call: TRBV14; j_call: TRBJ1-4; cdr3_aa: CASSQEFHSLNEKLFF
v_call: TRBV11-1; j_call: TRBJ2-3; cdr3_aa: CASSPLASGTDTQYF
v_call: TRBV27; j_call: TRBJ1-2; cdr3_aa: CASSPRAPGTGGFDGYTF
v_call: TRBV12-5; j_call: TRBJ2-1; cdr3_aa: CASGASGTGYNEQFF
v_call: TRBV14; j_call: TRBJ2-1; cdr3_aa: CASSERRESYNEQFF
v_call: TRBV2; j_call: TRBJ2-7; cdr3_aa: CASRGGDEQYF
v_call: TRBV19; j_call: TRBJ2-2; cdr3_aa: CASSIDRGQELFF
v_call: TRBV25-1; j_call: TRBJ1-5; cdr3_aa: CASSEGMGPYSNQPQHF
v_call: TRBV6-5; j_call: TRBJ2-1; cdr3_aa: CASSYSPSGTAYNEQFF
v_call: TRBV10-3; j_call: TRBJ2-7; cdr3_aa: CAISTDRDRALGEQYF
v_call: TRBV27; j_call: TRBJ1-1; cdr3_aa: CASSLTGQGNTEAFF
v_call: TRBV7-2; j_call: TRBJ2-3; cdr3_aa: CASRLRRYSTDTQYF
v_call: TRBV20-1; j_call: TRBJ2-6; cdr3_aa: CSARDLDSSGANVLTF
v_call: TRBV25-1; j_call: TRBJ2-1; cdr3_aa: CASSENGGNEQFF
v_call: TRBV7-9; j_call: TRBJ2-5; cdr3_aa: CASSLVIHPGAQYF
v_call: TRBV27; j_call: TRBJ2-5; cdr3_aa: CASSWSAQETQYF
v_call: TRBV11-2; j_call: TRBJ2-3; cdr3_aa: CASSLSGQGTDTQYF
v_call: TRBV3-1; j_call: TRBJ2-4; cdr3_aa: CASSQHFQRVGNIQYF
v_call: TRBV27; j_call: TRBJ2-5; cdr3_aa: CASTSGGLQETQYF
v_call: TRBV10-3; j_call: TRBJ2-7; cdr3_aa: CATRQGGRGEGGNEQYF
v_call: TRBV20-1; j_call: TRBJ2-2; cdr3_aa: CSARSGWSGELFF
v_call: TRBV7-2; j_call: TRBJ2-2; cdr3_aa: CASSPGTRRSGELFF